This T cell receptor (beta chain) was sequenced for a study of T cell responses to AZD1222 COVID-19 vaccine. General study points: Close to half of spike-specific TCRs reportedly recognize unmutated variant regions. Donors were mostly white British, more females; clonal diversity possibly underestimated. Among AZD1222 vaccinees, only 5 to 7 were seropositive at baseline. Spike was spanned by vaccine-associated CD4 TCRs, which were dominant at 160-218 and 743-854.

Clones were sequenced by immunoSEQ multiplex PCR, and TCRdb holds only the in-frame ones, with some missing. The sample holds about 140,000 clones, about 90% seen once. Turning to this clone: What it binds is not known.

Germline lookup yields CDR1 ENHRY and CDR2 SYGVKD. The CDR3 contains 15 residues. The germline V and J ends were trimmed by 5 bases and 4 bases, with 18 bases remaining between them. The sequencing used peripheral blood, collected 28 days after the second dose of the MenACWY control vaccine. This chain joins TRBV10-3 and TRBJ2-7; TRBD2 might be the D (6 bases). The TCR sequence derives from an adult who received the MenACWY meningococcal vaccine as a control. CDR3 protein: CAISPPLQGGYEQYF. CDR3 bases: TGTGCCATCAGTCCACCCCTTCAGGGAGGTTACGAGCAGTACTTC.